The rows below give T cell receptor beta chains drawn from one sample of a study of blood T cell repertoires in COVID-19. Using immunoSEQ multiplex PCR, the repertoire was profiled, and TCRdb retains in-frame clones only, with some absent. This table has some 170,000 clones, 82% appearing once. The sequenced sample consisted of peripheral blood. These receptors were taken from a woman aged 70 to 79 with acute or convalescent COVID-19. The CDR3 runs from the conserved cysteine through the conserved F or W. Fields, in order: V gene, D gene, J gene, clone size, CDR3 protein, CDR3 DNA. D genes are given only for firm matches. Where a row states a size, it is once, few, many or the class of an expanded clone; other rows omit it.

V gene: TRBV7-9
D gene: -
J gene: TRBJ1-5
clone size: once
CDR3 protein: CASSSPNQPQHF
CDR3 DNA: TGTGCCAGCAGCTCCCCTAATCAGCCCCAGCATTTT

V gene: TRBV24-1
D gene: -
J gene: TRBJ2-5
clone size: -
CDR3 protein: CATSDSGTFQETQYF
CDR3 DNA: TGTGCCACCAGTGATTCGGGGACTTTTCAAGAGACCCAGTACTTC

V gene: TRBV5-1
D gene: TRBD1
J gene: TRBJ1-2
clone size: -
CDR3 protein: CASSLFFGTGYGYTF
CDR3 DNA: TGCGCCAGCAGCTTGTTTTTTGGGACAGGATATGGCTACACCTTC

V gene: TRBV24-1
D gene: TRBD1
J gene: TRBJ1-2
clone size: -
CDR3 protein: CATSDPTGGDYGYTF
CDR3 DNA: TGTGCCACCAGTGACCCGACAGGGGGTGACTATGGCTACACCTTC

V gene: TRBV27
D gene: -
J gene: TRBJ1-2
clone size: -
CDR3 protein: CASSFGTGLYGYTF
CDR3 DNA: TGTGCCAGCAGTTTCGGAACAGGGTTGTATGGCTACACCTTC

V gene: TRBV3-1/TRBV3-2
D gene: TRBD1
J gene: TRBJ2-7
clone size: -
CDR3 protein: CASSLTGQVISYEQYF
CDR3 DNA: TGTGCCAGCAGCCTTACGGGACAGGTCATCTCCTACGAGCAGTACTTC

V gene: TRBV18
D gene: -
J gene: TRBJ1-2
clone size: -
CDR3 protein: CASSRRSGQVSENYGYTF
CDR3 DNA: TGTGCCAGCTCACGAAGGAGCGGGCAAGTAAGCGAAAACTATGGCTACACCTTC

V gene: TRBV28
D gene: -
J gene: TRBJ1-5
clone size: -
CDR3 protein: CATTGSYSNQPQHF
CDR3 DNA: TGTGCCACAACAGGGTCTTATAGCAATCAGCCCCAGCATTTT

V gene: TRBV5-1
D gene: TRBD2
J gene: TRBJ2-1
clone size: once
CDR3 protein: CASSLANSGGHNNEQFF
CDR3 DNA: TGCGCCAGCAGCTTGGCCAATAGCGGGGGGCATAACAATGAGCAGTTCTTC

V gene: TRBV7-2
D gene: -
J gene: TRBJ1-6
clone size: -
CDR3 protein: CASSQRGGGISPLHF
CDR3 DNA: TGTGCCAGCAGCCAACGGGGAGGCGGGATTTCACCCCTCCACTTT

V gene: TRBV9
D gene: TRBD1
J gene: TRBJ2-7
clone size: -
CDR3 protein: CASSVSRQGYEQYF
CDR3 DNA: TGTGCCAGCAGCGTAAGTCGACAGGGCTACGAGCAGTACTTC

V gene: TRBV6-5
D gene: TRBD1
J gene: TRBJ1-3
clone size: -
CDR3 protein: CASSTGAVSGNTIYF
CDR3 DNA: TGTGCCAGCAGTACAGGGGCCGTCTCTGGAAACACCATATATTTT

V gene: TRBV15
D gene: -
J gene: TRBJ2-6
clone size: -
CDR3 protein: CATSRELYVGRSGANVLTF
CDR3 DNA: TGTGCCACCAGCAGAGAGCTCTATGTGGGGCGCTCTGGGGCCAACGTCCTGACTTTC

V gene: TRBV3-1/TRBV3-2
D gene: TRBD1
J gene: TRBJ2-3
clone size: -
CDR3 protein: CASSLRGLMDTQYF
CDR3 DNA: TGTGCCAGCAGCCTCAGGGGGCTAATGGATACGCAGTATTTT

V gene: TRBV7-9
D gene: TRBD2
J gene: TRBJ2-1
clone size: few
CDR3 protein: CASSATSGGALEQFF
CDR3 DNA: TGTGCCAGCAGCGCGACTAGCGGGGGGGCCCTTGAGCAGTTCTTC

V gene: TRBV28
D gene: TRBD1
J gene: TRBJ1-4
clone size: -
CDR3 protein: CASSSTGESWEKLFF
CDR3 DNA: TGTGCCAGCAGTTCGACAGGGGAAAGTTGGGAAAAACTGTTTTTT

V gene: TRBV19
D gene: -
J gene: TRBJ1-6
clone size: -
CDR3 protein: CASSISSQGNSPLHF
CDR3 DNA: TGTGCCAGTAGTATCTCGTCTCAGGGAAATTCACCCCTCCACTTT

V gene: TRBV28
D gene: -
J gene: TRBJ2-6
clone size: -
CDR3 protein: CASSFSSGANVLTF
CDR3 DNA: TGTGCCAGCAGCTTCTCCTCTGGGGCCAACGTCCTGACTTTC

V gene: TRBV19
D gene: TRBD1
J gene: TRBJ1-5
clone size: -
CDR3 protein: CASSWDRAGYQPQHF
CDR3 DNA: TGTGCCAGTAGCTGGGACAGGGCTGGATATCAGCCCCAGCATTTT

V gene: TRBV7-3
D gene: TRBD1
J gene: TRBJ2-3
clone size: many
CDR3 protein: CASSASGTGGLTDTQYF
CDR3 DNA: TGTGCCAGCAGCGCGTCCGGGACAGGGGGTTTAACAGATACGCAGTATTTT

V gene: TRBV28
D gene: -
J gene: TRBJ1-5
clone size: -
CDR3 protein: CASSAGLGNQPQHF
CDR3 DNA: TGTGCCAGCAGTGCAGGGTTGGGGAATCAGCCCCAGCATTTT

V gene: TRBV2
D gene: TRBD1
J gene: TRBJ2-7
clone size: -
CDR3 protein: CASIRDRGDEQYF
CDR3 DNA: TGTGCCAGCATCCGGGACAGGGGTGACGAGCAGTACTTC

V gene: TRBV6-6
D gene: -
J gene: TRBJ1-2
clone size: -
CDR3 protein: CASSPKPEASRAYGYTF
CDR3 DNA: TGTGCCAGCAGTCCCAAACCCGAGGCCTCTAGAGCCTATGGCTACACCTTC

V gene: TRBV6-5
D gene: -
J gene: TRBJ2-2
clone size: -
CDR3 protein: CASRTRVPGTGELFF
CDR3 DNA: TGTGCCAGCAGGACCAGGGTACCGGGCACCGGGGAGCTGTTTTTT

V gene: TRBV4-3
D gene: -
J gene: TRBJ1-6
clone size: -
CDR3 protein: CASSQNSDSPLHF
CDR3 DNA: TGCGCCAGCAGCCAAAATTCCGATTCACCCCTCCACTTT

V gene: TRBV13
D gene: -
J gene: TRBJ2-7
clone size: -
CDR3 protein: CASSFDRSTYEQYF
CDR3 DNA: TGTGCCAGCAGCTTTGACAGGTCTACCTACGAGCAGTACTTC

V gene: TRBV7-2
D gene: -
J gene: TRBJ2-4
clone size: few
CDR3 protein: CASSLELVQNIQYF
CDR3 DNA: TGTGCCAGCAGCTTAGAACTAGTTCAAAACATTCAGTACTTC

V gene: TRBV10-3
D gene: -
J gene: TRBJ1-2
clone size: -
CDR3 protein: CAISETGNYGYTF
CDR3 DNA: TGTGCCATCAGTGAGACAGGAAACTATGGCTACACCTTC

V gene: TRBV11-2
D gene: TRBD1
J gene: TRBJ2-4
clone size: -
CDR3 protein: CASSWEQGINIQYF
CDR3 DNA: TGTGCCAGCAGCTGGGAACAGGGGATAAACATTCAGTACTTC

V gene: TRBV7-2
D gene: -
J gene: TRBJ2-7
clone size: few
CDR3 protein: CASSLGWDKNEQYF
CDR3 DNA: TGTGCCAGCAGCTTAGGCTGGGACAAGAATGAGCAGTACTTC

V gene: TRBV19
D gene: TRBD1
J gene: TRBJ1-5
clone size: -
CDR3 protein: CASSTRQDRRNQPQHF
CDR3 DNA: TGTGCCAGTAGTACCCGACAGGACAGGAGGAATCAGCCCCAGCATTTT

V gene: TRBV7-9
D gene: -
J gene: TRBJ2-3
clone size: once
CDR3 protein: CASSEGGDTQYF
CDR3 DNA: TGTGCCAGCAGCGAAGGAGGAGATACGCAGTATTTT

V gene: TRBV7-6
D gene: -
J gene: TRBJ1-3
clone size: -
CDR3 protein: CASSLGGPLSSGNTIYF
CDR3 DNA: TGTGCCAGCAGCTTGGGGGGGCCTCTATCCTCTGGAAACACCATATATTTT

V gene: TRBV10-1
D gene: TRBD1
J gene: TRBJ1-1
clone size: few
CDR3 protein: CASSPDRGGSAFF
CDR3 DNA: TGCGCCAGCAGTCCTGACAGGGGGGGATCGGCTTTCTTT

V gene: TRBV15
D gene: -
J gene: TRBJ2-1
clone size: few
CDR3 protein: CATRTGIYNEQFF
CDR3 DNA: TGTGCCACCAGAACAGGTATCTACAATGAGCAGTTCTTC

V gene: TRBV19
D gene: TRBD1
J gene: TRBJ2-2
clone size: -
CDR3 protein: CASSASSGTENTGELFF
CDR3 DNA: TGTGCCAGTAGTGCATCCTCTGGGACAGAGAACACCGGGGAGCTGTTTTTT

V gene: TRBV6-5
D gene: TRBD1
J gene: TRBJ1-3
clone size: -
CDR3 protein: CASSYGTGTPGNTIYF
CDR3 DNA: TGTGCCAGCAGTTACGGGACAGGGACTCCTGGAAACACCATATATTTT

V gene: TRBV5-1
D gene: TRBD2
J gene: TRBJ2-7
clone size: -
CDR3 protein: CASSSDGWREADF
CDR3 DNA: TGCGCCAGCAGCTCCGATGGTTGGCGGGAGGCGGACTTC

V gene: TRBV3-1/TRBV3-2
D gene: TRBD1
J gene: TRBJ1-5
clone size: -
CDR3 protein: CASSQGQGKQPQHF
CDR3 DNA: TGTGCCAGCAGCCAAGGACAGGGAAAGCAGCCCCAGCATTTT

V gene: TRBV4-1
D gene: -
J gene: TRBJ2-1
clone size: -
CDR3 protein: CASSQDIPTPYLPESYNEQFF
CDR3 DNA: TGCGCCAGCAGCCAAGATATCCCCACCCCATATCTACCTGAATCCTACAATGAGCAGTTCTTC

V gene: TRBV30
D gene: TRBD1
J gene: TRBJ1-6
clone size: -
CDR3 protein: CAWSSPRSTGVDYNSPLHF
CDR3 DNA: TGTGCCTGGAGTTCACCTCGATCCACAGGGGTCGACTATAATTCACCCCTCCACTTT

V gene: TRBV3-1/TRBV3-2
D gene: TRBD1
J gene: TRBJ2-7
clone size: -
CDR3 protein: CASSRTGVGEQYF
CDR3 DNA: TGTGCCAGCAGCCGAACAGGGGTCGGCGAGCAGTACTTC

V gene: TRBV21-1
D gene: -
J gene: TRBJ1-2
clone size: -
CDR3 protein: CASSKAPSYTF
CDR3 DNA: TGTGCCAGCAGCAAAGCCCCCAGCTACACCTTC

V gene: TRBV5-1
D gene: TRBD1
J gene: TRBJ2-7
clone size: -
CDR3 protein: CASSFDRAYEQYF
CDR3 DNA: TGCGCCAGCAGCTTTGACAGGGCCTACGAGCAGTACTTC

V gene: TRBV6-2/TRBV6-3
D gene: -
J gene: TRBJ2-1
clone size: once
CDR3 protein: CASSGRPGFSYNEQFF
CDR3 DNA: TGTGCCAGCAGTGGACGGCCGGGATTTTCCTACAATGAGCAGTTCTTC

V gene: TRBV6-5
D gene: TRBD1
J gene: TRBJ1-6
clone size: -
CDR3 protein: CASSKSGTGNSPLHF
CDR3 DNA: TGTGCCAGCAGCAAATCCGGGACAGGCAATTCACCCCTCCACTTT